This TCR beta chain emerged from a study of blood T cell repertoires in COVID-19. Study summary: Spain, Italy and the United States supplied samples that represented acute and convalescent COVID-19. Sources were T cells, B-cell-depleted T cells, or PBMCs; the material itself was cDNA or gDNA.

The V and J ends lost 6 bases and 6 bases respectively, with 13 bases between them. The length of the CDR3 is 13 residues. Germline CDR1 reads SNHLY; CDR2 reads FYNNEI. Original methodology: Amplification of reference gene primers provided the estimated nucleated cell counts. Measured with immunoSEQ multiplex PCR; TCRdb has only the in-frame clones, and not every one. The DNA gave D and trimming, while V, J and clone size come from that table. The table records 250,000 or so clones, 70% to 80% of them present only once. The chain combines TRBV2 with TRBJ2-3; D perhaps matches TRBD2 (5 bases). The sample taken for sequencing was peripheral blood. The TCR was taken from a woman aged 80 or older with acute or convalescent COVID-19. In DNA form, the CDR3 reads TGTGCCAGCAGATCGACCTGGAGGGATACGCAGTATTTT. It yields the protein CASRSTWRDTQYF.